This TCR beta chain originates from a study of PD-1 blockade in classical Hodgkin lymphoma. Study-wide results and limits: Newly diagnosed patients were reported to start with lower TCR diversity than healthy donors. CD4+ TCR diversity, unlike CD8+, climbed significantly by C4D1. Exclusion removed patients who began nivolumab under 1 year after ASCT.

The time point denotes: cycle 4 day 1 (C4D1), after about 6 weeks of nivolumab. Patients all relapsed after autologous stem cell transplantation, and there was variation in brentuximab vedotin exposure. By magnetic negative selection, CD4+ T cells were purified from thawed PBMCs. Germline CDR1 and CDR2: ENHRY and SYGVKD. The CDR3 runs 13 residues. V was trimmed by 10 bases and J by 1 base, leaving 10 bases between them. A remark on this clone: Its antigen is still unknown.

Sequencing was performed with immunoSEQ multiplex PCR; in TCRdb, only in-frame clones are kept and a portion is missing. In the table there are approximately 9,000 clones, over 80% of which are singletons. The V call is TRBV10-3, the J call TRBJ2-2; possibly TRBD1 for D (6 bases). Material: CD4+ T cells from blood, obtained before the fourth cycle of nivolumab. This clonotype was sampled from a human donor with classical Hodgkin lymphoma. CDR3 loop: CATPGQNTGELFF. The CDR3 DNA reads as TGTGCCACCCCGGGACAGAACACCGGGGAGCTGTTTTTT.